This T cell receptor (beta chain) was captured by sequencing in a study of T cell changes during pregnancy in multiple sclerosis. This CDR3 region has 15 residues. The V end lost 1 base, the J end lost 0 bases, and 9 bases lay between the germline ends. CDR1 is LGHNA, CDR2 YSLEER, per germline. Libraries were prepared by immunoSEQ multiplex PCR; TCRdb keeps only in-frame clonotypes and omits some of them. Of some 60,000 clones in the sample, less than 90% were seen once. Sample: CD4+ T cells from peripheral blood mononuclear cells, taken in the third trimester of pregnancy. This sequence originates from a female donor with multiple sclerosis, enrolled in a pregnancy study. The rearrangement joins TRBV4-3 to TRBJ2-5; D call uncertain. For the CDR3, the DNA is TGCGCCAGCAGCCAAGGACCGAGCGACCAAGAGACCCAGTACTTC. It translates to CASSQGPSDQETQYF.